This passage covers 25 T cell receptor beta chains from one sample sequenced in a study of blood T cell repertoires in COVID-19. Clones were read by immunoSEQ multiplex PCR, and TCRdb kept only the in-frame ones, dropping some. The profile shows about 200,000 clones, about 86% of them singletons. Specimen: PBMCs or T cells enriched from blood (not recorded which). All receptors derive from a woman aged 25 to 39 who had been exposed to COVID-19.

This CDR3 reads CASSQLAGGTDTQYF. CDR3 in DNA: TGTGCCAGCAGCCAACTAGCGGGGGGAACAGATACGCAGTATTTT. This chain connects TRBV6-4 to TRBJ2-3; 12 bases fit TRBD2. The CDR3 length is 15 residues. After removal of 6 bases from V and 3 bases from J, the junction contained 4 bases not matched to a gene. Germline loops: CDR1 MRHNA, CDR2 SNTAGT.

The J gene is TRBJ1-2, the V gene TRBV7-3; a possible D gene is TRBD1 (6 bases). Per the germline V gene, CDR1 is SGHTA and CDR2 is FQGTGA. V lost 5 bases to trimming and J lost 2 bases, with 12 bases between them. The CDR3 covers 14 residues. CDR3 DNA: TGTGCCAGCAGCCTCCATCAGGGGAACTATGGCTACACCTTC. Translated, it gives CASSLHQGNYGYTF.

The CDR3 bases are TGTGCCAGCAGTTTCTTCGGCCAGGGAGGCGAGCAGTACTTC. Amino acid sequence: CASSFFGQGGEQYF. The chain uses TRBV28 and TRBJ2-7; possibly TRBD2 for D (6 bases). The V gene lost 3 bases and the J gene lost 6 bases, with 15 bases spanning the gap. Germline V lookup: CDR1 MDHEN, CDR2 SYDVKM. The CDR3 consists of 14 residues.

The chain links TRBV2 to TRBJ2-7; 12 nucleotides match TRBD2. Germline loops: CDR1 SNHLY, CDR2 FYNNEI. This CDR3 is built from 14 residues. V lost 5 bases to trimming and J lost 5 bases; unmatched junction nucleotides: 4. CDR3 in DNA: TGTGCCAGCAGTCTTAGGACTAGCGGGGACGAGCAGTACTTC. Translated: CASSLRTSGDEQYF.

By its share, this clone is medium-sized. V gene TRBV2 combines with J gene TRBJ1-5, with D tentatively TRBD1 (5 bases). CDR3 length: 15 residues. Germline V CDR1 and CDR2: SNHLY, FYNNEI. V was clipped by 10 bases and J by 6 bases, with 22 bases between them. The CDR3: CATRDPRGHFQPQHF. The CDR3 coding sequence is TGTGCCACACGGGACCCGCGGGGTCATTTTCAGCCCCAGCATTTT.

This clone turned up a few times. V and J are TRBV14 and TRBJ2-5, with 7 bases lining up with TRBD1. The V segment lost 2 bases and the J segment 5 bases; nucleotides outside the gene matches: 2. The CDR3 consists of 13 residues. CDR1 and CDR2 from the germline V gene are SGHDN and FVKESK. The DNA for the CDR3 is TGTGCCAGCAGCCAACTCAGGGGGGAGACCCAGTACTTC. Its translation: CASSQLRGETQYF.

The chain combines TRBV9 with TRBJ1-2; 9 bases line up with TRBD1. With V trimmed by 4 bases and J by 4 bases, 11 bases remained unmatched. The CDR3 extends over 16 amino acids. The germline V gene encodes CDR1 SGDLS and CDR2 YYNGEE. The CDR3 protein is CASSIGTGSVSYGYTF. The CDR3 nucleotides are TGTGCCAGCAGCATCGGGACAGGGTCGGTTTCCTATGGCTACACCTTC. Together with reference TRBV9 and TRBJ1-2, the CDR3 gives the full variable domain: DSGVTQTPKHLITATGQRVTLRCSPRSGDLSVYWYQQSLDQGLQFLIQYYNGEERAKGNILERFSAQQFPDLHSELNLSSLELGDSALYFCASSIGTGSVSYGYTFGSGTRLTVV.

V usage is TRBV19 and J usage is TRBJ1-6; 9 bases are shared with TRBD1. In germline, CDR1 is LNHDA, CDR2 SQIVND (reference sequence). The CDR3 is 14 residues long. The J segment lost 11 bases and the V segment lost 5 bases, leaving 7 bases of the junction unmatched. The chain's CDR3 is CASSDGQGSAPLHF. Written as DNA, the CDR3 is TGTGCCAGTAGTGACGGACAGGGGTCGGCACCCCTCCACTTT.

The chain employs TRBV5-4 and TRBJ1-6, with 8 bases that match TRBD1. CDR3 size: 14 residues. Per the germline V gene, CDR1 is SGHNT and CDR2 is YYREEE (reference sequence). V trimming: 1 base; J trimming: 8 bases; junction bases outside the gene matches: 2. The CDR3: CASSLRTGHSPLHF. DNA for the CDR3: TGTGCCAGCAGCTTGCGGACAGGGCATTCACCCCTCCACTTT.

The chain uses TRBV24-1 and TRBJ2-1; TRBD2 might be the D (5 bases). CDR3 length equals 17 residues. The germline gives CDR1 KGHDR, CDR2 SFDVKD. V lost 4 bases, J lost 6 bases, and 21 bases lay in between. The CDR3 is CATSDGGEGPARNEQFF. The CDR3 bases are TGTGCCACCAGTGACGGTGGAGAGGGTCCGGCCCGCAATGAGCAGTTCTTC.

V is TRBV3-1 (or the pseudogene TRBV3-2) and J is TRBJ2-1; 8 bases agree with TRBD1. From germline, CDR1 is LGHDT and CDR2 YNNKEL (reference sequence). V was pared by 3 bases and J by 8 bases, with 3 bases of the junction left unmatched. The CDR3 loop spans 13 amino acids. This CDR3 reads CASSHRGRYEQFF. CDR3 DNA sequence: TGTGCCAGCAGCCACAGGGGGCGGTATGAGCAGTTCTTC.

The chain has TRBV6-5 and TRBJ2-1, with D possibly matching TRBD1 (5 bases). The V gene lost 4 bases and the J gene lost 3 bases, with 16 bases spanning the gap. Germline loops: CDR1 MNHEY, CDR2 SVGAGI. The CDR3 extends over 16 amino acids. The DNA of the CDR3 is TGTGCCAGCAGTTCCTCTGGGGCGGTCCTCTACAATGAGCAGTTCTTC. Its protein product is CASSSSGAVLYNEQFF.

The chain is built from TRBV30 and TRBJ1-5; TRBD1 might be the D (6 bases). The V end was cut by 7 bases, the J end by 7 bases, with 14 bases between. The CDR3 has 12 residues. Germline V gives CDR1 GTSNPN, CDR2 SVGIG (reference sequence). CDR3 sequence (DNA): TGTGCCTCACAAAGGGGGGGGCAGCCCCAGCATTTT. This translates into CASQRGGQPQHF.

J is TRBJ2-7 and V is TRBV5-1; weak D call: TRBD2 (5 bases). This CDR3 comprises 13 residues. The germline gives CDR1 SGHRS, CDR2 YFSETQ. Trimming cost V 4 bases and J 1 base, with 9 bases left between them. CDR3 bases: TGCGCCAGCAGCCCAGGAGGATCCTACGAGCAGTACTTC. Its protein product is CASSPGGSYEQYF.

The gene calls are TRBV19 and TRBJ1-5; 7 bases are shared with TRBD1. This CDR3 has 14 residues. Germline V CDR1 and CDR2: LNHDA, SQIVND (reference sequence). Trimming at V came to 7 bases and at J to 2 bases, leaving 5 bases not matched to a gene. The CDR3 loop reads CASKSTGRNQPQHF. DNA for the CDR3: TGTGCCAGTAAGTCGACAGGGCGCAATCAGCCCCAGCATTTT. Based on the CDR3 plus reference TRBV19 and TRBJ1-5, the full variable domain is DGGITQSPKYLFRKEGQNVTLSCEQNLNHDAMYWYRQDPGQGLRLIYYSQIVNDFQKGDIAEGYSVSREKKESFPLTVTSAQKNPTAFYLCASKSTGRNQPQHFGDGTRLSIL.

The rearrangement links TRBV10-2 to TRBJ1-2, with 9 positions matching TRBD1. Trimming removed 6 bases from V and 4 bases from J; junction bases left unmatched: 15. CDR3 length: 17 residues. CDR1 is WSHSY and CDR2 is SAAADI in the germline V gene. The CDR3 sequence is CASSAGTGSDWAYGYTF. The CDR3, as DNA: TGCGCCAGCAGCGCCGGGACAGGGTCCGACTGGGCCTATGGCTACACCTTC.

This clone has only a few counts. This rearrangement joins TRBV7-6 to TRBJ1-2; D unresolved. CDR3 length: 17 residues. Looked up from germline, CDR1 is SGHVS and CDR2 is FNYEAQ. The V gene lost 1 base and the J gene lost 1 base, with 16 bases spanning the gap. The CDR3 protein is CASSLGPRTVFNYGYTF. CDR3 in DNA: TGTGCCAGCAGCTTAGGCCCGAGGACTGTTTTTAACTATGGCTACACCTTC. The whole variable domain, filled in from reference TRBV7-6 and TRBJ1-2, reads GAGVSQSPRYKVTKRGQDVALRCDPISGHVSLYWYRQALGQGPEFLTYFNYEAQQDKSGLPNDRFSAERPEGSISTLTIQRTEQRDSAMYRCASSLGPRTVFNYGYTFGSGTRLTVV.

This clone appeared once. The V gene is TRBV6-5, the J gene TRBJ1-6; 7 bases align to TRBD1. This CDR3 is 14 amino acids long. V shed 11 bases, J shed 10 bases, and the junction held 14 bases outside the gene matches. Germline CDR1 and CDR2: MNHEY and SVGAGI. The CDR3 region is CALTAGTAISPLHF. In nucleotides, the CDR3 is TGTGCCCTAACGGCAGGGACAGCGATATCACCCCTCCACTTT.

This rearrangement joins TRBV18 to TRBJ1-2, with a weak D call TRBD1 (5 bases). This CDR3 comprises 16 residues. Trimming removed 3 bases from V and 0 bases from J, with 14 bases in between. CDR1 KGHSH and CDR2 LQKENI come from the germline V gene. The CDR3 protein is CASSPTGAATNYGYTF. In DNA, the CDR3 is TGTGCCAGCTCACCGACTGGGGCAGCTACTAACTATGGCTACACCTTC.

As DNA, the CDR3 is TGTGCCAGCAGCTCCTCGACAGACTATGGCTACACCTTC. Its protein product is CASSSSTDYGYTF. The chain employs TRBV7-9 and TRBJ1-2; possible D gene TRBD1, 5 bases. Between the trimmed V and J ends, which lost 4 bases and 3 bases, there was a span of 9 bases. The germline gives CDR1 SEHNR, CDR2 FQNEAQ (reference sequence). CDR3 length: 13 amino acids.

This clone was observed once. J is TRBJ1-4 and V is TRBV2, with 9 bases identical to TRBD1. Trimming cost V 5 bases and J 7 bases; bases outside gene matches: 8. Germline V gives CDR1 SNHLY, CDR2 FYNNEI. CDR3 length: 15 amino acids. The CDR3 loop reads CASSSQTGGGEKLFF. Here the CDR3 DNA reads TGTGCCAGCAGTTCTCAGACAGGGGGAGGTGAAAAACTGTTTTTT.

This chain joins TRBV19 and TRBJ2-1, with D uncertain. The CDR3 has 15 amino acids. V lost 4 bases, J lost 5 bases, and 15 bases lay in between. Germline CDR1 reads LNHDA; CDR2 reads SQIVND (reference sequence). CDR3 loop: CASSSRDTRDNEQFF. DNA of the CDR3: TGTGCCAGTAGTAGCAGAGACACCAGAGACAATGAGCAGTTCTTC.

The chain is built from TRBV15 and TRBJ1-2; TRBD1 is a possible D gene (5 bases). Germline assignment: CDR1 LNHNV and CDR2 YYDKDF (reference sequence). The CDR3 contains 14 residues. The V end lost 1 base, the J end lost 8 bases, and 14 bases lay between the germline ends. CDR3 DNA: TGTGCCACCAGCAGAGTGCCCGGGACTGGCGGCTACACCTTC. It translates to CATSRVPGTGGYTF.

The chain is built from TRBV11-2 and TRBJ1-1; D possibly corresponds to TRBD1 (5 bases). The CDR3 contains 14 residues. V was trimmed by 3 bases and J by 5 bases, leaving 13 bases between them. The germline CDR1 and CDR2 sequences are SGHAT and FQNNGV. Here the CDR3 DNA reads TGTGCCAGCAGCTTTATGAGGGAGGGGACTGAAGCTTTCTTT. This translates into CASSFMREGTEAFF.

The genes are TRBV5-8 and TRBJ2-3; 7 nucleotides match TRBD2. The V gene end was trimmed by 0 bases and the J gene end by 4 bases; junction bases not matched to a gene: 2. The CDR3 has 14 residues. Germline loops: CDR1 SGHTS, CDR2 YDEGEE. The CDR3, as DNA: TGTGCCAGCAGCTTGGCGGGGGGAGCAGATACGCAGTATTTT. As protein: CASSLAGGADTQYF. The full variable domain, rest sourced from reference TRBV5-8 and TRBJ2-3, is EAGVTQSPTHLIKTRGQQATLRCSPISGHTSVYWYQQALGLGLQFLLWYDEGEERNRGNFPPRFSGRQFPNYSSELNVNALELEDSALYLCASSLAGGADTQYFGPGTRLTVL.